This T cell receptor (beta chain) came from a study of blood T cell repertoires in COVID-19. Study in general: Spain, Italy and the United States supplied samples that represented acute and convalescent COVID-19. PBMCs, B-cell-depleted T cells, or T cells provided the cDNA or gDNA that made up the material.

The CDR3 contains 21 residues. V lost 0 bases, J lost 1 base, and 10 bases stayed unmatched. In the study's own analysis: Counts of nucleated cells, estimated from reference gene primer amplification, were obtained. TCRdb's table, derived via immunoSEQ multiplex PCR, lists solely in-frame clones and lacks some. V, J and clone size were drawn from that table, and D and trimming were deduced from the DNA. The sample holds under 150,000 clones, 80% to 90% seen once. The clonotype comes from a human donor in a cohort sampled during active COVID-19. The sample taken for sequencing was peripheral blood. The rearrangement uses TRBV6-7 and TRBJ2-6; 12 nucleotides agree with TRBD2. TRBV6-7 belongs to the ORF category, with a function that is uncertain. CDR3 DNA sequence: TGTGCCAGCAGTTACTCGTTCCTTCTAGCGGGGGGGTATTCTGGGGCCAACGTCCTGACTTTC. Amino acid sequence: CASSYSFLLAGGYSGANVLTF.